This entry lists 11 T cell receptor beta chains sequenced from one sample in a study of patients and donors after allogeneic stem cell transplantation. Using its own MiXCR run on the RT-PCR reads, TCRdb lists one record per CDR3 protein. In the table there are under 170,000 distinct CDR3 sequences, 37% of which are singletons. What was sequenced was blood, either unsorted or a sorted T cell fraction (not recorded which). The receptors were sampled from a human donor who was either an allogeneic HSCT recipient or a stem cell or donor lymphocyte infusion donor (not recorded which). It is not recorded whose cells these are; they may come from a transplant donor.

This clonotype has a count of ten or more. V and J are TRBV7-8 and TRBJ1-4, with TRBD1 matching 9 bases. Trimming cost V 5 bases and J 6 bases; bases outside gene matches: 4. The CDR3 loop spans 14 amino acids. Per germline, CDR1 SGHVS and CDR2 FQNEAQ. CDR3 residues: CASSLRDRDEKLFF. The CDR3, as DNA: TGTGCCAGCAGCCTTCGGGACAGGGATGAAAAACTGTTTTTT.

The chain links TRBV4-1 to TRBJ1-3; 7 nucleotides agree with TRBD1. The CDR3 length is 16 residues. The V gene's germline CDR1 is MGHRA and CDR2 YSYEKL. Germline trimming cut 3 bases from V and 1 base from J; bases unmatched to any gene: 6. CDR3 loop: CASSHLQGPSGNTIYF. For the CDR3, the DNA is TGCGCCAGCAGCCACCTACAGGGGCCTTCTGGAAACACCATATATTTT.

This sequence joins TRBV4-3 and TRBJ2-3; the D gene is possibly TRBD1 (6 bases). The CDR3 consists of 17 residues. Germline CDR1 and CDR2: LGHNA and YSLEER. V was pared by 3 bases and J by 0 bases, with 16 bases between. In DNA, the CDR3 is TGCGCCAGCAGCCATCGGGACAAGAGTTCTAGCACAGATACGCAGTATTTT. The encoded protein is CASSHRDKSSSTDTQYF.

This clonotype was recorded once. This sequence joins TRBV7-8 and TRBJ2-3; D remains unclear. Germline CDR1 is SGHVS and CDR2 is FQNEAQ. The CDR3 contains 12 residues. Trimming took 7 bases from V and 5 from J, leaving 10 bases between them. CDR3 residues: CASTINRDTQYF. The CDR3 nucleotides are TGTGCCAGCACCATAAACCGAGATACGCAGTATTTT.

This clonotype has a count of ten or more. The rearrangement links TRBV6-5 to TRBJ1-2; 7 positions agree with TRBD1. The V segment lost 6 bases and the J segment 2 bases; nucleotides outside the gene matches: 6. The CDR3 consists of 14 residues. From germline, CDR1 is MNHEY and CDR2 SVGAGI. CDR3 sequence: CASSQGGLNYGYTF. CDR3 in DNA: TGTGCCAGCAGCCAGGGGGGGTTAAACTATGGCTACACCTTC.

The rearrangement links TRBV20-1 to TRBJ1-5; D call uncertain. CDR1 is DFQATT and CDR2 is SNEGSKA in the germline V gene (reference sequence). The CDR3 sequence is 14 residues long. With 0 bases removed from V and 1 base from J, the gap between germline ends came to 7 bases. CDR3 bases: TGCAGTGCTAGAGATGCGTGGAGCAATCAGCCCCAGCATTTT. Its protein is CSARDAWSNQPQHF.

This chain links TRBV6-5 with TRBJ1-2, with D possibly matching TRBD1 (5 bases). The ends were cut back, 0 bases at V and 4 bases at J, with 15 bases in the middle. The CDR3 covers 16 residues. Germline values: CDR1 MNHEY, CDR2 SVGAGI. Here the CDR3 reads CASSYSGVASFYGYTF. CDR3 coding DNA: TGTGCCAGCAGTTACTCAGGGGTGGCCAGCTTCTATGGCTACACCTTC.

This rearrangement joins TRBV9 to TRBJ1-1, with a tentative D call TRBD1 (6 bases). CDR3 length: 14 residues. Germline-derived CDR1 and CDR2 are SGDLS and YYNGEE. With 0 bases removed from V and 1 base from J, the gap between germline ends came to 7 bases. The CDR3 coding sequence is TGTGCCAGCAGCGTAGAGACAGGGAACACTGAAGCTTTCTTT. This encodes CASSVETGNTEAFF.

This clonotype was detected a few times. The chain links TRBV12-3 or TRBV12-4 to TRBJ1-4; 9 nucleotides match TRBD1. This CDR3 spans 15 amino acids. With V trimmed by 5 bases and J by 6 bases, 7 bases remained unmatched. The CDR3 DNA is TGTGCCAGCAGTGAGCAACAGGGGGCCGATGAAAAACTGTTTTTT. Translation: CASSEQQGADEKLFF.

The chain combines TRBV20-1 with TRBJ2-3; 10 positions agree with TRBD2. V dropped 5 bases and J dropped 6; count of bases not matched to a gene: 2. The germline gives CDR1 DFQATT, CDR2 SNEGSKA (reference sequence). The CDR3 loop spans 12 amino acids. CDR3 DNA sequence: TGCAGTGCTGGTAGCGGGGGGGATACGCAGTATTTT. Protein: CSAGSGGDTQYF.

The chain has TRBV12-3 or TRBV12-4 and TRBJ1-2; the D gene is possibly TRBD1 (5 bases). The CDR3 sequence is 14 residues long. The V gene lost 3 bases and the J gene lost 4 bases, with 12 bases spanning the gap. DNA for the CDR3: TGTGCCAGCAGTTTTCAGGGCCCACGCTATGGCTACACCTTC. Translated, it gives CASSFQGPRYGYTF.